This T cell receptor (beta chain) was identified during a study of regulatory T cells in long-lasting Graves disease. The time point is: persistent/refractory GD, antithyroid drugs over 5 years with positive TRAb. RNA isolated from PBMCs was used to make the TCR library. Staff drew roughly 10 milliliters of peripheral blood into EDTA tubes. CDR1 is SGHTA, CDR2 FQGTGA, per germline. The CDR3 covers 13 residues. With 5 bases removed from V and 2 bases from J, the gap between germline ends came to 4 bases. TCR beta libraries were built with iRepertoire HTBI primers and Arm-PCR of CDR3 regions. TCRdb re-derived calls from the multiplex PCR reads in MiXCR, one entry per CDR3 protein. The sample lists about 460,000 distinct CDR3 sequences; under 25% were seen once.

This receptor was obtained from a female donor with Graves disease. The sample was peripheral blood mononuclear cells (PBMCs), taken when the disease was refractory, from a patient treated with antithyroid drugs. The V and J genes are TRBV7-3 and TRBJ2-6; no clear D gene. CDR3 in DNA: TGTGCCAGCAGCCCCCCTGGGGCCAACGTCCTGACTTTC. It codes for CASSPPGANVLTF.